These 2 T cell receptor beta chains were all obtained from the same sample, sequenced in a study of T cells in Graves' hyperthyroidism and ophthalmopathy. TCR beta CDR3 regions were amplified from RNA. With the HTBI primer set, the TCR CDR3 went through a first round of RT-PCR. MiXCR, run by TCRdb on the multiplex PCR reads, gives a single entry per CDR3 protein. In the table there are approximately 570,000 distinct CDR3 sequences, approximately 20% of which are singletons. Sequenced sample: blood. The receptors were sampled from a man aged 35 to 55 with Graves' ophthalmopathy.

This clonotype was observed many times. The rearrangement joins TRBV28 to TRBJ2-2, with D tentatively TRBD2 (6 bases). Trimming stripped 4 bases from V and 6 bases from J, with 12 bases between. In germline, CDR1 is MDHEN, CDR2 SYDVKM. The CDR3 runs to 14 residues. The CDR3 sequence is CASSWIAGPGELFF. The CDR3 coding sequence is TGTGCCAGCAGTTGGATCGCGGGACCCGGGGAGCTGTTTTTT.

This clonotype was counted a few times. The chain has TRBV20-1 and TRBJ2-7, with D possibly being TRBD2 (5 bases). The V gene lost 3 bases and the J gene lost 6 bases, with 15 bases spanning the gap. The length of the CDR3 is 13 residues. Germline CDR1 reads DFQATT; CDR2 reads SNEGSKA (reference sequence). The CDR3 sequence: CSASPPGMGEQYF. The CDR3 DNA sequence: TGCAGTGCTAGTCCTCCCGGGATGGGCGAGCAGTACTTC.